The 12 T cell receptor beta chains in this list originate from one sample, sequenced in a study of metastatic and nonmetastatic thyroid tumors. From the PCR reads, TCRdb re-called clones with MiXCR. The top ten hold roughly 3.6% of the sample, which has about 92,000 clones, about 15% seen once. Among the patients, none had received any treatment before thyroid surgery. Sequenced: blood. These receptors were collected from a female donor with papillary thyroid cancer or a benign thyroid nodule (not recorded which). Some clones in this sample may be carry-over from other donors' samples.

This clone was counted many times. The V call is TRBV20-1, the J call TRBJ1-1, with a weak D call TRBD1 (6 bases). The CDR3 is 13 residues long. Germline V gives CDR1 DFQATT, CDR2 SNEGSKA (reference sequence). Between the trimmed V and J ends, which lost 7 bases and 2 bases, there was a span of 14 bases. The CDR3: CSGREGGNTEAFF. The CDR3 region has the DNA TGCAGTGGTCGGGAGGGGGGAAACACTGAAGCTTTCTTT.

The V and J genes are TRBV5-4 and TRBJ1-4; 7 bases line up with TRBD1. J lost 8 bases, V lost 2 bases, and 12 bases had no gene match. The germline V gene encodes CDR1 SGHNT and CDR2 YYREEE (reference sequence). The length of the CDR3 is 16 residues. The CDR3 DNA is TGTGCCAGCAGCTTAGGAGGGGGCAGTCAGAACGAAAAACTGTTTTTT. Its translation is CASSLGGGSQNEKLFF.

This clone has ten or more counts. CDR3: CASSTGPWQGTYNEQFF. In DNA form, the CDR3 reads TGTGCCAGCAGTACCGGCCCTTGGCAGGGGACCTACAATGAGCAGTTCTTC. The chain has TRBV6-2 or TRBV6-3 and TRBJ2-1, with D tentatively TRBD1 (6 bases). This CDR3 has 17 residues. The V gene lost 5 bases and the J gene lost 2 bases, with 19 bases spanning the gap. Germline values: CDR1 MNHEY, CDR2 SVGEGT.

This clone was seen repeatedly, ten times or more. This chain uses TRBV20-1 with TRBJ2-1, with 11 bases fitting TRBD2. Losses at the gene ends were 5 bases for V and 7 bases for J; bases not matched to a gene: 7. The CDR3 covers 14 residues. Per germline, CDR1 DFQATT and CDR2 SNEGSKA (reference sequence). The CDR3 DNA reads TGCAGTGCTGCGATACTAGCGGGGGTGAATGAGCAGTTCTTC. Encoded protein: CSAAILAGVNEQFF.

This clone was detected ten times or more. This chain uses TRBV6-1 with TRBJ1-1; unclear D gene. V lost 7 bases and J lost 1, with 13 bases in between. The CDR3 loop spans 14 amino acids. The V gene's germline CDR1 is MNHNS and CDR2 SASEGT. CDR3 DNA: TGTGCCAGCAACCTACAACCCCAGAACACTGAAGCTTTCTTT. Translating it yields CASNLQPQNTEAFF.

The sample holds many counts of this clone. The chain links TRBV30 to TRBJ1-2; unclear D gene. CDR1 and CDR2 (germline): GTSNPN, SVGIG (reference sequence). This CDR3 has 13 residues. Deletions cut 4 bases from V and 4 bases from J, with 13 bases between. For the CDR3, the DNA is TGTGCCTGGACCCCGGGATCCACCTATGGCTACACCTTC. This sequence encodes CAWTPGSTYGYTF.

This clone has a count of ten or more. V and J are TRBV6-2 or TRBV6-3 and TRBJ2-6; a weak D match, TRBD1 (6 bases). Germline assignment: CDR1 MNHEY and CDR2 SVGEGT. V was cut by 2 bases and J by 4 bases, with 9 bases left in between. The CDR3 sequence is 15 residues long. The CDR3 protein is CASSYQGSGANVLTF. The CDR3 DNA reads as TGTGCCAGCAGTTACCAGGGGTCGGGGGCCAACGTCCTGACTTTC.

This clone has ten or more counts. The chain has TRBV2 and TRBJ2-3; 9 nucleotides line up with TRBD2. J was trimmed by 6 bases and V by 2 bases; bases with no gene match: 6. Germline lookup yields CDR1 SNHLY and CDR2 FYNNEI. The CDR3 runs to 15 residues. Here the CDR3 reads CASSERLAGSDTQYF. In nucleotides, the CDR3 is TGTGCCAGCAGTGAACGTCTAGCGGGGAGTGATACGCAGTATTTT.

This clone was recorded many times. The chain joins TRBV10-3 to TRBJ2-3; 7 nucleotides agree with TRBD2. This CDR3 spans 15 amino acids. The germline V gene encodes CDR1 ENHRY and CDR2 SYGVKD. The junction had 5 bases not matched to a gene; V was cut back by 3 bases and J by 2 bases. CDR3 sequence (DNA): TGTGCCATCAGTGAAGCGGGGTCTAACACAGATACGCAGTATTTT. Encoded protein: CAISEAGSNTDTQYF.

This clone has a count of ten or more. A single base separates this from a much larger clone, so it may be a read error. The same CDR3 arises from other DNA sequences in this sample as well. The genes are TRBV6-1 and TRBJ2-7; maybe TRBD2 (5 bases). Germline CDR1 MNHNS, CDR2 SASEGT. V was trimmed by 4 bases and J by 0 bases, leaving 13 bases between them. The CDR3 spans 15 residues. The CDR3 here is CASSAAGVLSYEQYF. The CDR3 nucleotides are TGTGCCAGCAGTGCGGCGGGTGTCCTCTCCTACGAGCAGTACTTC.

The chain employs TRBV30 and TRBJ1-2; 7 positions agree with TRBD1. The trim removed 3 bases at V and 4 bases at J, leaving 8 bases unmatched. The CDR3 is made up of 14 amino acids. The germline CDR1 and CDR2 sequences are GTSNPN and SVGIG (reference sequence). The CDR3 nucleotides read TGTGCCTGGAGAACAGGGGAAGATTCCTATGGCTACACCTTC. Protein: CAWRTGEDSYGYTF.

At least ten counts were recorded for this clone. CDR3 region: CASTGGGSSREQYF. The CDR3 nucleotides read TGTGCCAGCACGGGGGGGGGGTCTTCTCGGGAGCAGTACTTC. J is TRBJ2-7 and V is TRBV2; TRBD2 aligns across 8 bases. CDR1 SNHLY and CDR2 FYNNEI come from the germline V gene. With V trimmed by 7 bases and J by 7 bases, 12 bases remained unmatched. The CDR3 runs 14 residues.